Listed below are T cell receptor beta chains from one sample, sequenced in a study of neurological immune-mediated disorders. TCRdb reprocessed the 5' RACE reads via MiXCR and lists one record per CDR3 protein. The sample yields 53,000 or so distinct CDR3 sequences, 7% to 10% seen once. The sample comprised PBMCs. These receptors all come from a woman aged 40 to 50 in good health. Both conserved end residues are part of each CDR3.

V: TRBV20-1; J: TRBJ2-5; CDR3: CSADGRQETQYF
V: TRBV29-1; J: TRBJ2-3; CDR3: CSVDRLGYTDTQYF
V: TRBV7-2; J: TRBJ2-5; CDR3: CASSLEAGRLETQYF
V: TRBV7-7; J: TRBJ2-2; CDR3: CASSSRQGTGELFF
V: TRBV18; J: TRBJ2-2; CDR3: CASSPTGANTGELFF
V: TRBV27; J: TRBJ1-6; CDR3: CASSLTGAGSPLHF
V: TRBV6-2/TRBV6-3; J: TRBJ2-7; CDR3: CASNLTGVPYEQYF
V: TRBV10-3; J: TRBJ2-3; CDR3: CAIRTGWGTDTQYF
V: TRBV20-1; J: TRBJ1-1; CDR3: CSASDSQGYTEAFF
V: TRBV19; J: TRBJ2-7; CDR3: CASSLYSGSVYEQYF
V: TRBV20-1; J: TRBJ1-5; CDR3: CSARDSLNRPQHF
V: TRBV30; J: TRBJ2-3; CDR3: CAWTSGSADTQYF
V: TRBV5-1; J: TRBJ2-1; CDR3: CASSLPGTGVDNEQFF
V: TRBV6-2/TRBV6-3; J: TRBJ2-3; CDR3: CASSPTTVDTQYF
V: TRBV20-1; J: TRBJ1-4; CDR3: CSAERTGNEKLFF
V: TRBV7-2; J: TRBJ1-1; CDR3: CASSQNTEAFF
V: TRBV6-2/TRBV6-3; J: TRBJ2-7; CDR3: CASSRARREQYF
V: TRBV5-5; J: TRBJ2-2; CDR3: CASSLWQTTGELFF
V: TRBV10-2; J: TRBJ1-2; CDR3: CASSSDRVHGYTF
V: TRBV2; J: TRBJ1-6; CDR3: CASSDQGQINSPLHF
V: TRBV20-1; J: TRBJ2-7; CDR3: CSATTGYGYEQYF
V: TRBV19; J: TRBJ2-1; CDR3: CASKTSGRSSYNEQFF
V: TRBV14; J: TRBJ2-4; CDR3: CASSQALAKNIQYF
V: TRBV9; J: TRBJ1-5; CDR3: CASSVGTHGQPQHF
V: TRBV20-1; J: TRBJ1-5; CDR3: CSATSNSYNQPQHF
V: TRBV20-1; J: TRBJ2-5; CDR3: CSALTGGERETQYF
V: TRBV5-1; J: TRBJ2-3; CDR3: CASSLASGGFTDTQYF
V: TRBV5-1; J: TRBJ2-7; CDR3: CASSLSRGGDEQYF
V: TRBV6-2/TRBV6-3; J: TRBJ1-2; CDR3: CASSYSGAPINGYTF
V: TRBV7-2; J: TRBJ2-6; CDR3: CASSPSWYRYDSGANVLTF
V: TRBV5-1; J: TRBJ2-3; CDR3: CASSLWDPEDTQYF
V: TRBV24-1; J: TRBJ2-1; CDR3: CATSDSRGGSNEQFF
V: TRBV5-1; J: TRBJ1-1; CDR3: CASSLAPDTPTEAFF
V: TRBV10-1; J: TRBJ2-2; CDR3: CASSLRTSNTGELFF
V: TRBV20-1; J: TRBJ2-1; CDR3: CSARGLGHDTNEQFF
V: TRBV5-1; J: TRBJ2-1; CDR3: CASSFRPGTGLTYNEQFF
V: TRBV5-6; J: TRBJ2-3; CDR3: CASSLTVLTDTQYF
V: TRBV3-1; J: TRBJ2-7; CDR3: CASSQVGGRYYEQYF
V: TRBV4-3; J: TRBJ1-1; CDR3: CASGTANTEAFF
V: TRBV12-3/TRBV12-4; J: TRBJ1-2; CDR3: CASGQRGGGYTF
V: TRBV10-3; J: TRBJ2-5; CDR3: CAISESWTGVQETQYF
V: TRBV6-1; J: TRBJ2-1; CDR3: CASSPPGTRYEQFF
V: TRBV20-1; J: TRBJ2-7; CDR3: CSVSGTSGMYEQYF
V: TRBV13; J: TRBJ2-7; CDR3: CASSGGPPQDDEQYF
V: TRBV28; J: TRBJ2-7; CDR3: CASDSTSLYEQYF
V: TRBV6-5; J: TRBJ1-2; CDR3: CASSPWQGIYYGYTF
V: TRBV6-5; J: TRBJ1-1; CDR3: CASRTGAFEAFF
V: TRBV14; J: TRBJ1-1; CDR3: CASSPILGQGDTEAFF
V: TRBV12-3/TRBV12-4; J: TRBJ2-1; CDR3: CASRGTGVGYNEQFF
V: TRBV7-9; J: TRBJ2-5; CDR3: CASSPRTETQYF
V: TRBV6-2/TRBV6-3; J: TRBJ1-5; CDR3: CASSIPGQGYQPQHF
V: TRBV5-1; J: TRBJ1-1; CDR3: CASSPPSALGEAFF
V: TRBV27; J: TRBJ1-5; CDR3: CASSLQGHQPQHF